The 5 T cell receptor beta chains below all came from one sample that was sequenced in a study of T cells in localized non-small cell lung cancer. Data came from immunoSEQ multiplex PCR; TCRdb stores just in-frame clones and leaves some out. The sample shows some 17,000 clones, around 90% of them seen only once. Specimen: peripheral blood mononuclear cells, collected before any cancer treatment. All receptors come from a woman aged 40-75 years with stage III lung adenocarcinoma.

This clone was detected only once. The chain joins TRBV19 to TRBJ1-1; 7 bases are shared with TRBD1. The junction had 4 bases not matched to a gene; V was cut back by 2 bases and J by 1 base. Germline CDR1 and CDR2: LNHDA and SQIVND (reference sequence). This CDR3 has 15 residues. The CDR3 loop reads CASSILPGGNTEAFF. CDR3 nucleotides: TGTGCCAGTAGTATACTTCCAGGGGGGAACACTGAAGCTTTCTTT.

The chain recombines TRBV5-1 with TRBJ1-1; no reliable D call. Trimming left V 0 bases short and J 1 base short, with 7 bases between. The CDR3 covers 14 residues. Germline V CDR1 and CDR2: SGHRS, YFSETQ. The CDR3 DNA is TGCGCCAGCAGCTTGGCGCAGCCGAACACTGAAGCTTTCTTT. This codes for CASSLAQPNTEAFF.

The CDR3, as DNA: TGTGCCAGCAGCCAGGACAGGGCCTATGGCTACACCTTC. This gives the protein CASSQDRAYGYTF. The chain carries TRBV7-8 and TRBJ1-2, with TRBD1 matching 8 bases. This CDR3 region has 13 residues. Trimming took 5 bases from V and 4 from J; bases not matched to a gene: 3. Looked up from germline, CDR1 is SGHVS and CDR2 is FQNEAQ. Supplemented by reference TRBV7-8 and TRBJ1-2, the full variable domain reads GAGVSQSPRYKVAKRGQDVALRCDPISGHVSLFWYQQALGQGPEFLTYFQNEAQLDKSGLPSDRFFAERPEGSVSTLKIQRTQQEDSAVYLCASSQDRAYGYTFGSGTRLTVV.

The rearrangement joins TRBV9 to TRBJ2-3; 10 positions match TRBD1. V was clipped by 3 bases and J by 3 bases; unmatched bases: 4. The CDR3 has 15 amino acids. Looked up from germline, CDR1 is SGDLS and CDR2 is YYNGEE. CDR3 amino acids: CASSDGQGVTDTQYF. The CDR3 DNA reads TGTGCCAGCAGCGACGGACAGGGGGTGACAGATACGCAGTATTTT.

The rearrangement links TRBV4-2 to TRBJ2-5; 7 bases are a match to TRBD2. Germline CDR1 LGHNA, CDR2 YNFKEQ. J lost 2 bases, V lost 0 bases, and 6 bases had no gene match. The CDR3 spans 16 residues. The CDR3 DNA reads as TGTGCCAGCAGCCAAGATGGAGCTAGCGGTCAAGAGACCCAGTACTTC. It translates to CASSQDGASGQETQYF.